This record covers a single T cell receptor beta chain. CDR1 and CDR2 from the germline V gene are MGHRA and YSYEKL. The CDR3 is made up of 14 amino acids. V dropped 4 bases and J dropped 6 bases, with 15 bases sitting between them. This record comes from a study of CD8+ T cells in alopecia areata. Investigators isolated RNA and reverse transcribed it into cDNA to act as the sequencing template. Clones were sequenced by immunoSEQ multiplex PCR, and TCRdb holds only the in-frame ones, with some missing. The sample yields around 35,000 clones, around three fifths seen once. PBMCs yielded sorted CD4+ and CD8+ T cells.

The clonotype was recovered from a human donor with alopecia areata. Sequencing was performed on NKG2D-high CD8+ T cells sorted from blood. The rearrangement uses TRBV4-1 and TRBJ1-1; D is uncertain. CDR3 sequence: CASSLYSDGPEAFF. CDR3 sequence (DNA): TGCGCCAGCAGCCTCTACTCCGACGGACCTGAAGCTTTCTTT.